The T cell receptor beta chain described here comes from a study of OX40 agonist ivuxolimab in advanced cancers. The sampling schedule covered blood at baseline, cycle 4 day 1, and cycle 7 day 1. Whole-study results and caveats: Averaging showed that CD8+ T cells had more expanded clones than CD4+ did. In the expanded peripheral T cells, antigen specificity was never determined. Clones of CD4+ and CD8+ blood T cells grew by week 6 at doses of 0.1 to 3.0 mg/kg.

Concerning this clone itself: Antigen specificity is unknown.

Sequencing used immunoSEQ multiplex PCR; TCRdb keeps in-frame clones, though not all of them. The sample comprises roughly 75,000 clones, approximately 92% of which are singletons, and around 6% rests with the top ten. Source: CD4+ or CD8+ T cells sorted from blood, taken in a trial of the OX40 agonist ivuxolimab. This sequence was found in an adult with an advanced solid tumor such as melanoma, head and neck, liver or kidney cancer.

CDR3 in DNA: TGTGCCAGCAGCTCGTACCTTGAAGGTAGCTATGGCTACACCTTC. Translated, it gives CASSSYLEGSYGYTF. V and J are TRBV9 and TRBJ1-2; D is ambiguous. Germline V gives CDR1 SGDLS, CDR2 YYNGEE. V was trimmed by 4 bases and J by 4 bases, leaving 17 bases between them. The CDR3 covers 15 residues.